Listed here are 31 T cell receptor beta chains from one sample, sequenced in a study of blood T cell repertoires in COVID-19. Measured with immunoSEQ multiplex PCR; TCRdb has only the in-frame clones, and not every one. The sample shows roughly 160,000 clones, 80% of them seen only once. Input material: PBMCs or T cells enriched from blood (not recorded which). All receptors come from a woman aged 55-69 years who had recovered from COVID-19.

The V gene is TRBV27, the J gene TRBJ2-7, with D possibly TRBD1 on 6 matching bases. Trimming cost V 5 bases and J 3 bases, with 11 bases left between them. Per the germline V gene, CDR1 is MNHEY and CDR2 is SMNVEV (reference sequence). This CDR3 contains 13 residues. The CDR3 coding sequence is TGTGCCAGCAGTGTAGACAGGTTCTACGAGCAGTACTTC. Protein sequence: CASSVDRFYEQYF.

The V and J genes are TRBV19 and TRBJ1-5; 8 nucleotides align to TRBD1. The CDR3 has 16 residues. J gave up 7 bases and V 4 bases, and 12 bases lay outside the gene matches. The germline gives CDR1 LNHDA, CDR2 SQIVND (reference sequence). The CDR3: CASSKPTGVRRQPQHF. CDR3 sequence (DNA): TGTGCCAGTAGTAAACCGACAGGGGTTCGACGGCAGCCCCAGCATTTT.

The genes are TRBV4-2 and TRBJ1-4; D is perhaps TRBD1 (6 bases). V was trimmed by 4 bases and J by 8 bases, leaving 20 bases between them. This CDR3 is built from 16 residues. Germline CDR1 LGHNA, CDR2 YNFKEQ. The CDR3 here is CASSRTDTGIGEKLFF. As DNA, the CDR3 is TGTGCCAGCAGCCGGACGGATACAGGGATTGGAGAAAAACTGTTTTTT.

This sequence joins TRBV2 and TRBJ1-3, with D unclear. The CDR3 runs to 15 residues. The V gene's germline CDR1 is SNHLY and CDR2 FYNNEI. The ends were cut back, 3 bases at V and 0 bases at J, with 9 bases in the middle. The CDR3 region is CASSEAESSGNTIYF. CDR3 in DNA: TGTGCCAGCAGTGAGGCGGAAAGCTCTGGAAACACCATATATTTT.

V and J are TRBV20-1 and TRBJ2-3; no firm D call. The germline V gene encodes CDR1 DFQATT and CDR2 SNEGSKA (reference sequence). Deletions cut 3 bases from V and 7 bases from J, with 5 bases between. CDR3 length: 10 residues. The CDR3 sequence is CSASLYTQYF. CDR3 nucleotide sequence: TGCAGTGCTAGTCTATATACGCAGTATTTT.

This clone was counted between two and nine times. The CDR3 nucleotides read TGTGCCAGCAGTCGAAATACCGGGACAGGGGGCTACGAGCAGTACTTC. Protein sequence: CASSRNTGTGGYEQYF. The chain joins TRBV14 to TRBJ2-7; 11 nucleotides line up with TRBD1. This CDR3 is 16 amino acids long. Germline V gene sequence: CDR1 SGHDN, CDR2 FVKESK. V dropped 6 bases and J dropped 3; count of bases not matched to a gene: 10.

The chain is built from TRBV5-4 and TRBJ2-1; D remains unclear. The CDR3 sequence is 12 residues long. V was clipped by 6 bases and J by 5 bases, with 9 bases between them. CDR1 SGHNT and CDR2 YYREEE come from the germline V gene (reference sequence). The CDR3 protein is CASNTINNEQFF. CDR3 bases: TGTGCCAGCAACACTATCAACAATGAGCAGTTCTTC.

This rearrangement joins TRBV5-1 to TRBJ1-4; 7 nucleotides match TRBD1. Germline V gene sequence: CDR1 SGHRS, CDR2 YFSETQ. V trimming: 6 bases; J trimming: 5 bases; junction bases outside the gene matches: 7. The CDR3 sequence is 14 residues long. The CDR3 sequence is CASKAGTANEKLFF. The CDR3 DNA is TGCGCCAGCAAGGCCGGGACAGCGAATGAAAAACTGTTTTTT.

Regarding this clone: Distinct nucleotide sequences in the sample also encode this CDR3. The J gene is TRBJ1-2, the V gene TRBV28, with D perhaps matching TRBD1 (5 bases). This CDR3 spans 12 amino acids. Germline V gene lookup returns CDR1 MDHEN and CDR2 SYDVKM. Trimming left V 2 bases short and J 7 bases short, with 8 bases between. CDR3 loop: CASSLRGRGYTF. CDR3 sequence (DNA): TGTGCCAGCAGTTTAAGGGGCCGTGGCTACACCTTC.

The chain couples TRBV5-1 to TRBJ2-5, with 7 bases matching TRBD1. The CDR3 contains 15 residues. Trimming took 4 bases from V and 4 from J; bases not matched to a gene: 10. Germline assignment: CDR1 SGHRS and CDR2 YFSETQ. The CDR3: CASSPGDSHGETQYF. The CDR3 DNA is TGCGCCAGCAGCCCAGGGGACAGCCATGGAGAGACCCAGTACTTC. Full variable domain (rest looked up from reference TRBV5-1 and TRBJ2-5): KAGVTQTPRYLIKTRGQQVTLSCSPISGHRSVSWYQQTPGQGLQFLFEYFSETQRNKGNFPGRFSGRQFSNSRSEMNVSTLELGDSALYLCASSPGDSHGETQYFGPGTRLLVL.

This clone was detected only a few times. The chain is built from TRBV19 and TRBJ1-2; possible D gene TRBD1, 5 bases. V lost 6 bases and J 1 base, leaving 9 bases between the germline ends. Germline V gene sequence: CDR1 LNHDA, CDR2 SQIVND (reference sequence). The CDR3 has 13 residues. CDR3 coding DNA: TGTGCCAGTAGAAGGGGAATTAACTATGGCTACACCTTC. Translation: CASRRGINYGYTF. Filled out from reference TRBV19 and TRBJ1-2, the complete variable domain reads DGGITQSPKYLFRKEGQNVTLSCEQNLNHDAMYWYRQDPGQGLRLIYYSQIVNDFQKGDIAEGYSVSREKKESFPLTVTSAQKNPTAFYLCASRRGINYGYTFGSGTRLTVV.

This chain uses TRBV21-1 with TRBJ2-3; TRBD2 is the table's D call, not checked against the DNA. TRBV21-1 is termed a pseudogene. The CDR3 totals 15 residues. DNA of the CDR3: TGTGCCAGCAGCCTGGCCCCGGGGGAGGCAGATACGCAGTATTTT. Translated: CASSLAPGEADTQYF.

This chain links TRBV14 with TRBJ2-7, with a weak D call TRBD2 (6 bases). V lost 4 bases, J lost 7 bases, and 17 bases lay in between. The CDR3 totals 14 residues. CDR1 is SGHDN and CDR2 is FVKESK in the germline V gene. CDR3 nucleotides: TGTGCCAGCAGCCTGCGACTAGACTTAAATGAGCAGTACTTC. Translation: CASSLRLDLNEQYF.

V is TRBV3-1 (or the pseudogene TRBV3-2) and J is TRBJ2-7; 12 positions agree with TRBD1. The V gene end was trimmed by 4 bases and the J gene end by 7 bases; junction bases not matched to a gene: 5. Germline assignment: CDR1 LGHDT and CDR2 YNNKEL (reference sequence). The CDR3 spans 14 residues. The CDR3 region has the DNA TGTGCCAGCAGCCCGGGACAGGGGGCGTGGGAGCAGTACTTC. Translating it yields CASSPGQGAWEQYF.

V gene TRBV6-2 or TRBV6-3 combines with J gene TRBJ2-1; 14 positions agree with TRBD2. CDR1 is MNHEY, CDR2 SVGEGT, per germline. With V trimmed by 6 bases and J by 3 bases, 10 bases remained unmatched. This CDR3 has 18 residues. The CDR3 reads CASSWTSGGTFFYNEQFF. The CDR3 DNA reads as TGTGCCAGCAGCTGGACTAGCGGGGGGACTTTTTTCTACAATGAGCAGTTCTTC.

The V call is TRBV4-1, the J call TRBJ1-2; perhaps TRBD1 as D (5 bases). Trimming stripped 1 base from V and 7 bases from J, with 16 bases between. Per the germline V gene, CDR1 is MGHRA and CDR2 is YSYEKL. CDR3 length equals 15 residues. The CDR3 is CASSQGAQDNLGYTF. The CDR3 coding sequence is TGCGCCAGCAGCCAAGGGGCACAGGACAATCTTGGCTACACCTTC.

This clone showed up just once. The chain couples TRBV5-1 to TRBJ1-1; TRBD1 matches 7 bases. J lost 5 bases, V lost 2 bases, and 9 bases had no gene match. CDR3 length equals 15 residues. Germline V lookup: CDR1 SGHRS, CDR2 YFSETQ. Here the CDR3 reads CASSFTGDVETEAFF. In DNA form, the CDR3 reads TGCGCCAGCAGCTTCACAGGGGATGTGGAAACTGAAGCTTTCTTT.

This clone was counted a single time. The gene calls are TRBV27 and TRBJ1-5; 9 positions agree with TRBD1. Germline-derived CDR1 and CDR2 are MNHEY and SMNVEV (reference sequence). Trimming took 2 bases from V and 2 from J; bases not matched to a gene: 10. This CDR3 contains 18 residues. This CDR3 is CASSLLGTGSLGNQPQHF. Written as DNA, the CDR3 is TGTGCCAGCAGTTTACTTGGGACAGGGAGTCTGGGCAATCAGCCCCAGCATTTT.

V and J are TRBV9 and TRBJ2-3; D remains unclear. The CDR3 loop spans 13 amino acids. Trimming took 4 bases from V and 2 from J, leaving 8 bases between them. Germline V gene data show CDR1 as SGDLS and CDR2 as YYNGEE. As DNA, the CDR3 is TGTGCCAGCAGCCAAATAGCCACAGATACGCAGTATTTT. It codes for CASSQIATDTQYF.

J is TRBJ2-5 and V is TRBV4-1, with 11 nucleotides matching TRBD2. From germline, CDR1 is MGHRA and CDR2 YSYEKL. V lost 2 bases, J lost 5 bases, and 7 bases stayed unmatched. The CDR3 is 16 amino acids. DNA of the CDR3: TGCGCCAGCAGCCAAATTAGCGGGGGGGCCGGGGAGACCCAGTACTTC. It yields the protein CASSQISGGAGETQYF.

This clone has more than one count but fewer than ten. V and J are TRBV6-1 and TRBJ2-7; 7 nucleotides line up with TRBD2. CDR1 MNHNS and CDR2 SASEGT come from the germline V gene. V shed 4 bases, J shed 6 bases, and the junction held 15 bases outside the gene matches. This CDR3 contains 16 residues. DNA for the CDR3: TGTGCCAGCAGTGGCCGGGACTACCGAGATCCTCCCGAGCAGTACTTC. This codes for CASSGRDYRDPPEQYF.

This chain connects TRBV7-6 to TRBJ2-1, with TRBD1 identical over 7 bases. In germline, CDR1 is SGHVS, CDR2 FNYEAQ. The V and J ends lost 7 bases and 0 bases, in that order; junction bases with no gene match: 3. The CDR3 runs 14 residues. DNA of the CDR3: TGTGCCAGCACGGACAGGAGCTCCTACAATGAGCAGTTCTTC. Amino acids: CASTDRSSYNEQFF.

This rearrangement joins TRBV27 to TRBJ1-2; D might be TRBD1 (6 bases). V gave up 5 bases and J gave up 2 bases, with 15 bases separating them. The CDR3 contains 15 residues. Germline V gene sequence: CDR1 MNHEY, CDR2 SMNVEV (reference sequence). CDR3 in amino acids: CASSQNRDMNYGYTF. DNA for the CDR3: TGTGCCAGCAGTCAAAACAGGGATATGAACTATGGCTACACCTTC.

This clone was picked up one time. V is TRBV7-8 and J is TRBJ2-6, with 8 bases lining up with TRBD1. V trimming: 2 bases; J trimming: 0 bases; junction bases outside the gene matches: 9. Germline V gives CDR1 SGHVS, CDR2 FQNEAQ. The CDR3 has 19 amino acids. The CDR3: CASSLSLGQGLSGANVLTF. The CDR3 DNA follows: TGTGCCAGCAGCTTATCCCTCGGACAGGGCCTCTCTGGGGCCAACGTCCTGACTTTC.

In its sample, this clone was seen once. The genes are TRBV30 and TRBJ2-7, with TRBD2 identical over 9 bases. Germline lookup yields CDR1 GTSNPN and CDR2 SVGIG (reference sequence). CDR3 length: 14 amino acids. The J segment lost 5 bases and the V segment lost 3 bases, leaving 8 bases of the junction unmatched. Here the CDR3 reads CAWSRRSGGNEQYF. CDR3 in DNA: TGTGCCTGGAGCCGGAGGAGCGGGGGGAACGAGCAGTACTTC.

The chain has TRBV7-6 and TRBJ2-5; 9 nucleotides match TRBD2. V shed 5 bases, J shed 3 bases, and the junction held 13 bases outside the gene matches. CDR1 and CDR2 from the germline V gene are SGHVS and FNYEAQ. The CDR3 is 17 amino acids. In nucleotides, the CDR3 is TGTGCCAGCAGCCCTAGCGGGACGACCTACGCGGAAGAGACCCAGTACTTC. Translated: CASSPSGTTYAEETQYF.

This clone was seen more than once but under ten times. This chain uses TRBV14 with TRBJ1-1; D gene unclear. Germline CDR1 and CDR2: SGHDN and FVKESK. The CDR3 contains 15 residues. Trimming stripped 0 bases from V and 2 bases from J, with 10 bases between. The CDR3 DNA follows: TGTGCCAGCAGCCAAGACGGGTTATACAACACTGAAGCTTTCTTT. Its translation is CASSQDGLYNTEAFF.

CDR3 sequence (DNA): TGTGCCATCAGTGAGGTGGCTGCCTCTGGAAACACCATATATTTT. This codes for CAISEVAASGNTIYF. The chain links TRBV10-3 to TRBJ1-3, with D unclear. Germline CDR1 reads ENHRY; CDR2 reads SYGVKD. Trimming shortened V by 2 bases and J by 0 bases, and 8 bases separated the two germline ends. This CDR3 is built from 15 residues.

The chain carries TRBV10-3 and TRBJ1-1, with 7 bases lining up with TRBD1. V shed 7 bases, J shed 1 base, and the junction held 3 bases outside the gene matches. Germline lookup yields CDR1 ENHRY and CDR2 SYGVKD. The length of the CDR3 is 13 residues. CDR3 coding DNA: TGTGCCATCAAACGGACAGGGAACACTGAAGCTTTCTTT. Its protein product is CAIKRTGNTEAFF.

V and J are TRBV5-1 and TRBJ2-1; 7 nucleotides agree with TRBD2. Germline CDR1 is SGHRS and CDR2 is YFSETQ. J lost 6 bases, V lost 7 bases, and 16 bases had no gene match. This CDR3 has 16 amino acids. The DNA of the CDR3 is TGCGCCAGCGCCACCCCGGAGCGGGGCTTACGCAATGAGCAGTTCTTC. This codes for CASATPERGLRNEQFF.

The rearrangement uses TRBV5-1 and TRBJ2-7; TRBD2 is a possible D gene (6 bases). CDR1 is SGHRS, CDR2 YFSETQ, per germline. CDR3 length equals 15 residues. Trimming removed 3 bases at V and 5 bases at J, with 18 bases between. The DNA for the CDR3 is TGCGCCAGCAGCTCGGGGGTGACAAGCTACGACGAGCAGTACTTC. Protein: CASSSGVTSYDEQYF.